This T cell receptor beta chain stems from a study of vaccination and CD4 T cells after COVID-19 (dated by TCRdb to 2022 to 2024). In terms of the full investigation: Convalescent patients had a positive SARS-CoV-2 result on nasal swab PCR, and of these patients, several had mild disease and one had severe disease. In the convalescent cohort there were six males and four females, among whom were two Hispanic individuals, seven Caucasians, two Asians and one multiracial person. Participants received two doses of either the Pfizer-BioNTech BNT162b2 vaccine (n=8) or the Moderna mRNA-1273 vaccine (n=2). Post-COVID blood samples were collected from convalescent patients a median of approximately 93 days after diagnosis, with a range of about 30 to 161 days. Post-vaccine blood samples were obtained a median of approximately 74 days after the second vaccine dose, with a range of about 12 to 241 days. Overlapping spike peptide pools from SARS-CoV-2 and from the common cold coronaviruses HCoV-NL63, HCoV-OC43 and HCoV-229E were used as culture stimuli. In control cultures, a CEFX viral epitope pool was used as positive control, an HIV-1 Nef peptide pool was used as negative control, or no peptide was added. In some eleven COVID-19 convalescent patients and a handful of infection-naive healthy vaccine recipients, researchers compared the spike-specific CD4+ TCR repertoire from before mRNA vaccination with the repertoire from after. Here is what the overall study found, with its caveats: Although the median number of SARS-CoV-2-reactive clonotypes went up from approximately 20 after infection to approximately 40 after vaccination, the increase was not significant. Among the post-vaccine SARS-CoV-2-reactive clones in convalescent patients, a median around 85% showed up only after vaccination, which suggests vaccine-specific priming. Of the vaccine-specific clones in convalescent patients, 304 of 307, or nearly all, reacted only to SARS-CoV-2 spike and did not cross-react with common cold coronaviruses. The number of convalescent patients in the study was relatively small, and the study did not examine early timepoints following natural infection.

The V end loses 7 bases and the J end loses 3 bases, and a stretch of 9 bases separates them. The CDR3 measures 11 amino acids from cysteine to phenylalanine. The read is trimmed to its CDR3 DNA, 33 bases read in frame from base 1. Taken from the germline V gene (reference sequence), the CDR1 and CDR2 loops are DFQATT and SNEGSKA. About this clonotype: Its antigen is still unknown. The sample holds no much larger clone one base away, and base qualities are not on file.

The method was PCR. DNA from cultured CD4+ T cells was subjected to TCR sequencing with the Oncomine TCR Beta short-read assay at the Johns Hopkins FTIC core. The QIAamp micro DNA kit was used to extract genomic DNA from the cultured CD4+ T cells. Oncomine TCR Beta libraries made from cultured CD4+ T cells were pooled using unique dual indexes and sequenced on an Illumina iSeq 100. On the authors' methods: Non-productive sequences were filtered out, and CDR3s that did not start with C, did not end with F or W, or were shorter than 7 amino acids were discarded. Antigen-specific clonotypes were identified using the MANAFEST web application through comparison of peptide-stimulated wells with reference and other culture wells. Positive clones required FDR below 0.05, an odds ratio above 5, and productive frequency above 0.1% in at least two of three replicate wells. Cross-reactive clonotypes were defined as significantly expanded in both SARS-CoV-2 spike wells and at least one common cold coronavirus spike condition. Levenshtein distances (stringdist) and unrooted phylogenetic trees (ape) in R version 3.6.1 were used to assess CDR3 homology. Using fastp trimming at Q25 and MiXCR clonotype assembly, TCRdb reanalyzed the public sequencing data and kept in-frame beta chains. CDR3 protein sequences are deduplicated, and each keeps its most common genes and DNA. It is TCRdb's table, rather than the study itself, that gives the V and J calls and clone size. The sample table shows more than 12,000 distinct CDR3 sequences, and more than 40% are seen once. The top ten clones comprise approximately 12% of the sample.

Taken with the paper, the label for treatment or condition translates to: roughly nine-day PBMC culture with coronavirus spike peptide pools or control peptides (ViraFEST assay). To expand antigen-specific T cells with peptide pools and then pick out the expanded clonotypes through TCR sequencing, the study relied on the ViraFEST assay. Positive SARS-CoV-2 PCR tests in the convalescent patients dated from March to December 2020, before Alpha, Beta and Delta variants emerged in the United States. About 2 million PBMCs per well were cultured in IMDM with approximately 5.2% human AB serum and 7.5 to 10 IU/ml IL-2, plus 10 ug/ml peptide pools. On days 3 and 7, half of the culture medium was replaced with fresh IL-2-containing medium. After 9 to 10 days of culture, CD4+ T cells were isolated by negative selection using the EasySep CD4+ T cell isolation kit. Ficoll-Paque Plus gradient centrifugation was used to isolate PBMCs from whole blood, and the isolated PBMCs were then either used fresh or cryopreserved at -140C. In general, triplicate wells were set up for every culture condition.

This receptor chain uses TRBV20-1 and TRBJ1-2; a tentative D match to TRBD1 spans 5 bases. Sequencing used CD4+ T cells from blood, cultured in vitro. The TCR originated in a human donor who had recovered from COVID-19. The CDR3 region: CSEPGDYGYTF. The bases are TGCAGTGAGCCGGGGGACTATGGCTACACCTTC.